Included here is one T cell receptor (beta chain) sequence, with context. The data originate from a study of T cell changes during pregnancy in multiple sclerosis. Measured with immunoSEQ multiplex PCR; TCRdb has only the in-frame clones, and not every one. The profile shows fewer than 55,000 clones, 88% of them singletons. Germline CDR1 is SNHLY and CDR2 is FYNNEI. V shed 9 bases and J shed 11 bases, with 11 bases lying between them. The CDR3 length is 10 residues. The gene calls are TRBV2 and TRBJ2-1; a weak D match, TRBD2 (5 bases). The clonotype comes from a female donor in good health, enrolled as a control in a pregnancy study. The starting material was CD8+ T cells from peripheral blood mononuclear cells, obtained after pregnancy. CDR3 bases: TGTGCCAGGGGATCGGGGAAGCAGTTCTTC. Translated: CARGSGKQFF.